The 27 T cell receptor beta chains reported below all come from one sample, sequenced in a study of T cells in Graves' hyperthyroidism and ophthalmopathy. Amplified TCR beta CDR3 regions came from RNA transcripts. Initially, a first-round RT-PCR of the TCR CDR3 employed the HTBI primer set. A single record per CDR3 protein comes from TCRdb applying MiXCR to the multiplex PCR reads. The data contain approximately 700,000 distinct CDR3 sequences, 16% of them singletons. The sample consisted of blood. Receptors were obtained from a man aged 18 to 30 with Graves' hyperthyroidism.

The table lists this clonotype with many counts. The V and J genes are TRBV6-1 and TRBJ1-5; D possibly corresponds to TRBD1 (5 bases). V lost 4 bases to trimming and J lost 3 bases, with 7 bases between them. The CDR3 sequence is 13 residues long. From germline, CDR1 is MNHNS and CDR2 SASEGT. CDR3 in amino acids: CASSGQTNQPQHF. The CDR3 bases are TGTGCCAGCAGTGGACAGACCAATCAGCCCCAGCATTTT.

This clonotype was seen many times. The rearrangement links TRBV27 to TRBJ1-2, with TRBD1 identical over 7 bases. CDR3 length: 15 amino acids. CDR1 MNHEY and CDR2 SMNVEV come from the germline V gene (reference sequence). Trimming cost V 5 bases and J 1 base; bases outside gene matches: 7. The CDR3 sequence: CASSVDGTVNYGYTF. The CDR3 DNA reads TGTGCCAGCAGTGTTGATGGGACAGTTAACTATGGCTACACCTTC.

On this clonotype itself: At one end, the junction sequence differs from germline, possibly due to a read error. The rearrangement links TRBV12-3 or TRBV12-4 to TRBJ2-7; possibly TRBD2 for D (5 bases). The CDR3 is 12 residues long. CDR3 amino acids: CAGSLGTYEQYF. The CDR3 DNA sequence: TGTGCCGGCAGTCTCGGGACCTACGAGCAGTACTTC.

In its sample, this clonotype was seen many times. The chain employs TRBV28 and TRBJ1-1; 7 bases are shared with TRBD1. The CDR3 runs 12 residues. Looked up from germline, CDR1 is MDHEN and CDR2 is SYDVKM. J was trimmed by 4 bases and V by 7 bases; bases with no gene match: 3. The CDR3 coding sequence is TGTGCCAGCAAGGAGGGGGCCACTGAAGCTTTCTTT. Amino acid sequence: CASKEGATEAFF.

The chain recombines TRBV29-1 with TRBJ2-1, with D perhaps TRBD1 or TRBD2 (5 bases each). The germline V and J ends were trimmed by 3 bases and 0 bases, with 9 bases remaining between them. The CDR3 contains 14 residues. Germline V gene data show CDR1 as SQVTM and CDR2 as ANQGSEA. CDR3 coding DNA: TGCAGCGTTGAGCAGGGACCCTCCTACAATGAGCAGTTCTTC. Its translation: CSVEQGPSYNEQFF.

Ten or more counts support this clonotype. The chain recombines TRBV3-1 with TRBJ1-1; 7 bases are a match to TRBD1. From germline, CDR1 is LGHDT and CDR2 YNNKEL (reference sequence). Trimming took 5 bases from V and 9 from J; bases not matched to a gene: 6. CDR3 size: 12 residues. CDR3 protein: CASSGRDSKAFF. CDR3 coding DNA: TGTGCCAGCAGCGGACGGGACAGCAAAGCTTTCTTT.

In this sample, this clonotype turned up many times. J is TRBJ2-7 and V is TRBV7-6; TRBD1 matches 10 bases. V shed 1 base, J shed 4 bases, and the junction held 4 bases outside the gene matches. The CDR3 runs 15 residues. Germline loops: CDR1 SGHVS, CDR2 FNYEAQ. The CDR3 DNA reads TGTGCCAGCAGCTTAGGACAGGGGGCGCGGTACGAGCAGTACTTC. This translates into CASSLGQGARYEQYF. Based on the CDR3 plus reference TRBV7-6 and TRBJ2-7, the full variable domain is GAGVSQSPRYKVTKRGQDVALRCDPISGHVSLYWYRQALGQGPEFLTYFNYEAQQDKSGLPNDRFSAERPEGSISTLTIQRTEQRDSAMYRCASSLGQGARYEQYFGPGTRLTVT.

This rearrangement joins TRBV20-1 to TRBJ2-1, with no clear D. The germline CDR1 and CDR2 sequences are DFQATT and SNEGSKA (reference sequence). The CDR3 runs to 13 residues. Trimming stripped 5 bases from V and 5 bases from J, with 13 bases between. CDR3 nucleotide sequence: TGCAGTGCTCAGCGAGGTCTAGACAATGAGCAGTTCTTC. It yields the protein CSAQRGLDNEQFF.

This clonotype was counted between two and nine times. The chain is built from TRBV5-1 and TRBJ2-7; D could derive from TRBD1 or TRBD2 (5 bases each). V was shortened by 4 bases and J by 9 bases, with 17 bases between the two germline ends. The CDR3 has 13 residues. Germline CDR1 reads SGHRS; CDR2 reads YFSETQ. Written as DNA, the CDR3 is TGCGCCAGCAGCCCGGGACCAGCTAACGGGCAGTACTTC. Translating gives CASSPGPANGQYF.

In this sample, this clonotype turned up many times. The gene calls are TRBV28 and TRBJ2-2; 8 nucleotides match TRBD1. CDR3 length: 15 amino acids. The V gene end was trimmed by 7 bases and the J gene end by 5 bases; junction bases not matched to a gene: 9. The V gene's germline CDR1 is MDHEN and CDR2 SYDVKM. The chain's CDR3 is CASTEDRAGTGELFF. The DNA for the CDR3 is TGTGCCAGCACCGAGGACAGGGCGGGAACCGGGGAGCTGTTTTTT.

This clonotype was picked up a small number of times. This chain connects TRBV18 to TRBJ2-7; D possibly corresponds to TRBD2 (6 bases). CDR1 is KGHSH and CDR2 is LQKENI in the germline V gene. Trimming cost V 3 bases and J 9 bases, with 21 bases left between them. CDR3 length: 15 amino acids. The CDR3: CASSPRSIAEGVQYF. Written as DNA, the CDR3 is TGTGCCAGCTCACCGAGGTCAATAGCGGAGGGTGTGCAGTACTTC.

This clonotype was picked up many times. This sequence joins TRBV11-3 and TRBJ2-1; tentatively, D is TRBD1 (6 bases). V shed 2 bases and J shed 3 bases, with 11 bases lying between them. Looked up from germline, CDR1 is SGHNT and CDR2 is YENEEA. CDR3 size: 15 residues. The CDR3 loop is CASSLQGIFYNEQFF. Written as DNA, the CDR3 is TGTGCCAGCAGCTTACAGGGGATTTTCTACAATGAGCAGTTCTTC.

This clonotype was found a few times. The V and J genes are TRBV3-1 and TRBJ2-2; the match to TRBD1 covers 9 bases. The CDR3 covers 16 residues. Looked up from germline, CDR1 is LGHDT and CDR2 is YNNKEL (reference sequence). The V segment lost 5 bases and the J segment 8 bases; nucleotides outside the gene matches: 12. CDR3 bases: TGTGCCAGCAGCGGGGGCACAGGGGGCGGCGCGGGGGAGCTGTTTTTT. It is translated as CASSGGTGGGAGELFF.

In this sample, this clonotype turned up a few times. The chain links TRBV25-1 to TRBJ2-5, with 12 nucleotides matching TRBD2. CDR3 length: 17 amino acids. Germline loops: CDR1 MGHDK, CDR2 SYGVNS. V was pared by 4 bases and J by 3 bases, with 9 bases of the junction left unmatched. CDR3 bases: TGTGCCAGCAGTGCCGCCCCGGCTAGCGGGAGGGAAGAGACCCAGTACTTC. It translates to CASSAAPASGREETQYF.

Only a few counts were recorded for this clonotype. The CDR3 DNA reads TGTGCCAGCAGTTTAGAGACTAGCGGGTTACAAGAGACCCAGTACTTC. Protein product: CASSLETSGLQETQYF. The chain has TRBV28 and TRBJ2-5, with TRBD2 matching 10 bases. The J segment lost 2 bases and the V segment lost 2 bases, leaving 5 bases of the junction unmatched. The CDR3 is 16 residues long. CDR1 and CDR2 from the germline V gene are MDHEN and SYDVKM. The variable domain in full, completed from reference TRBV28 and TRBJ2-5, reads DVKVTQSSRYLVKRTGEKVFLECVQDMDHENMFWYRQDPGLGLRLIYFSYDVKMKEKGDIPEGYSVSREKKERFSLILESASTNQTSMYLCASSLETSGLQETQYFGPGTRLLVL.

This clonotype was seen at least ten times. The chain links TRBV2 to TRBJ2-1, with 7 nucleotides matching TRBD1. The germline CDR1 and CDR2 sequences are SNHLY and FYNNEI. With V trimmed by 6 bases and J by 8 bases, 7 bases remained unmatched. There are 13 residues in the CDR3. This CDR3 reads CASRGQVVDEQFF. CDR3 nucleotides: TGTGCCAGCAGAGGACAGGTGGTGGATGAGCAGTTCTTC.

This chain's CDR3 is CASSRSPGGRTQYF. CDR3 bases: TGCGCCAGCAGCCGCTCCCCGGGAGGCCGCACGCAGTATTTT. The chain carries TRBV4-1 and TRBJ2-3; TRBD2 matches at 7 bases. This CDR3 has 14 residues. Trimming at V came to 4 bases and at J to 9 bases, leaving 10 bases not matched to a gene. From germline, CDR1 is MGHRA and CDR2 YSYEKL.

This clonotype was seen a handful of times. One end of the junction does not line up with germline, which may come from a read error. The CDR3 protein is CASRGVRVQAQHF. In DNA, the CDR3 is TGTGCCAGCAGGGGGGTGCGCGTTCAGGCCCAGCATTTT. This chain joins TRBV2 and TRBJ1-5, with D maybe TRBD1 (5 bases). The CDR3 spans 13 residues. Germline values: CDR1 SNHLY, CDR2 FYNNEI.

This clonotype was found many times. The chain recombines TRBV11-3 with TRBJ2-2, with D unresolved. The CDR3 spans 15 residues. Germline V CDR1 and CDR2: SGHNT, YENEEA. The V and J ends lost 1 base and 2 bases respectively, with 8 bases between them. In DNA form, the CDR3 reads TGTGCCAGCAGCTTAGTGCTGGGAAACACCGGGGAGCTGTTTTTT. Translating gives CASSLVLGNTGELFF.

This clonotype was seen ten or more times. The chain recombines TRBV2 with TRBJ2-1; D remains unclear. The V gene lost 4 bases and the J gene lost 9 bases, with 4 bases spanning the gap. CDR1 is SNHLY, CDR2 FYNNEI, per germline. The CDR3 is made up of 10 amino acids. CDR3 DNA sequence: TGTGCCAGCAGTGTGGCTGAGCAGTTCTTC. Protein product: CASSVAEQFF.

This clonotype was seen repeatedly, ten times or more. The V and J genes are TRBV11-3 and TRBJ2-1; D possibly corresponds to TRBD1 (5 bases). V dropped 0 bases and J dropped 6 bases, with 6 bases sitting between them. Germline CDR1 SGHNT, CDR2 YENEEA. This CDR3 spans 13 amino acids. Here the CDR3 reads CASSLDRVNEQFF. CDR3 in DNA: TGTGCCAGCAGCTTAGACAGGGTCAATGAGCAGTTCTTC.

With respect to this clonotype: The junction does not match germline at one end; this may be a read error. This chain connects TRBV2 to TRBJ2-2; D call uncertain. This CDR3 comprises 14 residues. In germline, CDR1 is SNHLY, CDR2 FYNNEI. In DNA form, the CDR3 reads TGTGCCGGCAGAGAGACCCGGCTCACCGGGGAGCTGTTTTTT. It translates to CAGRETRLTGELFF.

The J gene is TRBJ1-1, the V gene TRBV5-1; D ambiguous. The CDR3 runs to 14 residues. Trimming removed 0 bases at V and 5 bases at J, with 11 bases between. The germline CDR1 and CDR2 sequences are SGHRS and YFSETQ. The CDR3 DNA sequence: TGCGCCAGCAGCTTGGGGGTCTTCCTTACTGAAGCTTTCTTT. It encodes CASSLGVFLTEAFF.

This clonotype was recorded at least ten times. The chain combines TRBV29-1 with TRBJ1-1; D is ambiguous. Trimming left V 5 bases short and J 1 base short, with 8 bases between. Germline assignment: CDR1 SQVTM and CDR2 ANQGSEA. This CDR3 has 12 residues. CDR3 in amino acids: CSVWGGNTEAFF. The CDR3 DNA follows: TGCAGCGTTTGGGGAGGGAACACTGAAGCTTTCTTT.

This clonotype has just a few counts. The chain has TRBV9 and TRBJ2-1; the match to TRBD2 covers 9 bases. The trim removed 4 bases at V and 8 bases at J, leaving 7 bases unmatched. CDR3 length equals 14 residues. CDR1 and CDR2 (germline): SGDLS, YYNGEE. The CDR3 reads CASSQAGGRDEQFF. The CDR3 DNA sequence: TGTGCCAGCAGCCAAGCGGGAGGTAGGGATGAGCAGTTCTTC.

The V call is TRBV20-1, the J call TRBJ1-6; 9 nucleotides align to TRBD1. The CDR3 spans 17 residues. Germline V gives CDR1 DFQATT, CDR2 SNEGSKA (reference sequence). V gave up 3 bases and J gave up 9 bases; unmatched junction bases: 15. CDR3 sequence reads: CSASTVYRGRGISPLHF. The CDR3 DNA is TGCAGTGCTAGTACGGTTTACAGGGGGCGAGGAATTTCACCCCTCCACTTT.

This clonotype was counted only a few times. The gene calls are TRBV18 and TRBJ2-7, with a tentative D call TRBD2 (6 bases). The ends were cut back, 0 bases at V and 6 bases at J, with 15 bases in the middle. This CDR3 contains 15 residues. Germline-derived CDR1 and CDR2 are KGHSH and LQKENI. CDR3 sequence (DNA): TGTGCCAGCTCACCACCTTCCGGGAGAGGAGGCGAGCAGTACTTC. Protein product: CASSPPSGRGGEQYF.